The subject of this entry is one T cell receptor (beta chain). What it binds is unknown. These data belong to a study of T cell responses to AZD1222 COVID-19 vaccine. Study information: Second-dose timings of about 4 or about 12 weeks were pooled. Study-wide results and caveats: The study identified only five or six AZD1222 recipients as seropositive at baseline. Repertoires in all cases were sampled only once the peak T cell response had passed.

Profiling relied on immunoSEQ multiplex PCR, and the TCRdb table lists in-frame clones only, not all of them. The sample gives about 120,000 clones, roughly 92% of which show up once; 4.5% is in the top ten. The CDR3 loop spans 12 amino acids. Germline CDR1 and CDR2: MNHEY and SMNVEV (reference sequence). Trimming removed 7 bases at V and 1 base at J, with 7 bases between. The sample consisted of peripheral blood, taken on day 0 of AZD1222 vaccination. The chain carries TRBV27 and TRBJ1-1; D remains ambiguous. The source is an adult in good health. The CDR3 loop reads CASIAPNTEAFF. The DNA for the CDR3 is TGTGCCAGCATAGCCCCGAACACTGAAGCTTTCTTT.